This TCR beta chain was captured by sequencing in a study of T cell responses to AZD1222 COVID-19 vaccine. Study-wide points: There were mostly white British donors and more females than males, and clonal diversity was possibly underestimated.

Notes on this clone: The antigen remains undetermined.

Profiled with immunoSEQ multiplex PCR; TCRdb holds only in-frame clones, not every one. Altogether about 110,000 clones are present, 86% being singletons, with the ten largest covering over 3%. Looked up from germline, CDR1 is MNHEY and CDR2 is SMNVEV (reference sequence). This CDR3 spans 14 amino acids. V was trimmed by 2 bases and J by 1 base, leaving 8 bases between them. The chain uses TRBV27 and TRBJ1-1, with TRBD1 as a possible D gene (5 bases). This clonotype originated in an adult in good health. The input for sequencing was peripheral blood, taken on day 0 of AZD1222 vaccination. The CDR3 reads CASSLQGTNTEAFF. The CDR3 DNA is TGTGCCAGCAGTTTACAGGGAACGAACACTGAAGCTTTCTTT.